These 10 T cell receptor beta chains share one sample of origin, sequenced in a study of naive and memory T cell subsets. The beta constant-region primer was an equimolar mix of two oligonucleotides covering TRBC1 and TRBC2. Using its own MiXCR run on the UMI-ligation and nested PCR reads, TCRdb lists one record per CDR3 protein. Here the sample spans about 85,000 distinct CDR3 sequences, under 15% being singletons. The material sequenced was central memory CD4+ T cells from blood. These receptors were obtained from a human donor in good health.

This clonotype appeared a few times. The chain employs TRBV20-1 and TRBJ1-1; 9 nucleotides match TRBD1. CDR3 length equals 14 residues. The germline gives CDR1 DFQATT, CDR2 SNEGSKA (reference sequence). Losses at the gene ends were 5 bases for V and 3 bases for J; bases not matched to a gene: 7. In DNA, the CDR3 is TGCAGTGCTGGGACAGGGCCCCGAGACACTGAAGCTTTCTTT. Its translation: CSAGTGPRDTEAFF.

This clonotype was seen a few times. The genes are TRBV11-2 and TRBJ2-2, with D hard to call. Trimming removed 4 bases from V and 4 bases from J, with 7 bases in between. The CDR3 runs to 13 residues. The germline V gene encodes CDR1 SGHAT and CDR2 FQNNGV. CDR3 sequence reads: CASSWDPTGELFF. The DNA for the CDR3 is TGTGCCAGCAGCTGGGATCCCACCGGGGAGCTGTTTTTT. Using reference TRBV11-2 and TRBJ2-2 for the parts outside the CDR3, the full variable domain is EAGVAQSPRYKIIEKRQSVAFWCNPISGHATLYWYQQILGQGPKLLIQFQNNGVVDDSQLPKDRFSAERLKGVDSTLKIQPAKLEDSAVYLCASSWDPTGELFFGEGSRLTVL.

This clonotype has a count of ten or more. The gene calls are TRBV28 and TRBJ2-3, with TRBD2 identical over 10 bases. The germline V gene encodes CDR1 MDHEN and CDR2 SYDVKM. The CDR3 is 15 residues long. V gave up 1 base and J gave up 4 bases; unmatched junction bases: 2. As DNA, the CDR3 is TGTGCCAGCAGTTTATATAGCGGGAGGTCAGATACGCAGTATTTT. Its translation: CASSLYSGRSDTQYF.

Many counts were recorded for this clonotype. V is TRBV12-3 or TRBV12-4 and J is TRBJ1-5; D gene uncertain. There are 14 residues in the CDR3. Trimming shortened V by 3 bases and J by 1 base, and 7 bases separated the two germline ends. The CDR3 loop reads CASSFWGSNQPQHF. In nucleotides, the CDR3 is TGTGCCAGCAGTTTCTGGGGAAGCAATCAGCCCCAGCATTTT.

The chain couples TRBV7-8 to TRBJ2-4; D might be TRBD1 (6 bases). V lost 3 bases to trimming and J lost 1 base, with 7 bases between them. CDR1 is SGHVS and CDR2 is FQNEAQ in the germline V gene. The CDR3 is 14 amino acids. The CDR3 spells CASSLDSAKNIQYF. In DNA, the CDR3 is TGTGCCAGCAGCTTGGACAGCGCCAAAAACATTCAGTACTTC.

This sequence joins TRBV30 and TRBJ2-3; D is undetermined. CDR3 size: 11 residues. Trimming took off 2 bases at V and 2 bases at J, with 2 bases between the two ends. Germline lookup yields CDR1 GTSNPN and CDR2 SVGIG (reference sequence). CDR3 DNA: TGTGCCTGGAGTTACACAGATACGCAGTATTTT. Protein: CAWSYTDTQYF.

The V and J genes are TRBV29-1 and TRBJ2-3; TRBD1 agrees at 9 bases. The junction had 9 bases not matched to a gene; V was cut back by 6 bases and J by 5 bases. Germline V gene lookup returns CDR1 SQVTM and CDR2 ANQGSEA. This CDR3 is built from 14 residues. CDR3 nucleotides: TGCAGCGTAGTTCACAGGGGGCTGGAAGATACGCAGTATTTT. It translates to CSVVHRGLEDTQYF.

The CDR3 DNA follows: TGCGCCAGCAGCTTGGGGTCGGGAGGGGCAGATACGCAGTATTTT. This encodes CASSLGSGGADTQYF. This sequence joins TRBV5-1 and TRBJ2-3, with 8 bases identical to TRBD2. This CDR3 region has 15 residues. Trimming removed 0 bases from V and 4 bases from J; junction bases left unmatched: 4. CDR1 and CDR2 (germline): SGHRS, YFSETQ.

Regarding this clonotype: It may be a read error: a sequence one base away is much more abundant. Written as DNA, the CDR3 is TGCAGTGCTAGCAGGGCAGAGCGTAGGAATGAGCAGTTCTTC. Its translation is CSASRAERRNEQFF. The genes are TRBV20-1 and TRBJ2-1; D perhaps matches TRBD1 (5 bases). Trimming removed 3 bases at V and 7 bases at J, with 16 bases between. The CDR3 length is 14 residues. CDR1 is DFQATT, CDR2 SNEGSKA, per germline (reference sequence).

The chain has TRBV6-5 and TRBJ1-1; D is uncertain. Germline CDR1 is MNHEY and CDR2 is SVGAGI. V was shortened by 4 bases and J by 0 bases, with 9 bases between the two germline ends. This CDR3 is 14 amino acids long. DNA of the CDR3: TGTGCCAGCAGTTCCGACACCATGAACACTGAAGCTTTCTTT. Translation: CASSSDTMNTEAFF.